The 15 T cell receptor beta chains below all came from one sample that was sequenced in a study of blood T cell repertoires in COVID-19. The repertoire was sequenced with immunoSEQ multiplex PCR; TCRdb's copy has only in-frame clones and lacks some. The table has fewer than 250,000 clones, roughly 80% seen once; the top ten hold approximately 7.4%. Material for sequencing was peripheral blood. Receptors originate from a woman aged 50 to 65 with acute or convalescent COVID-19.

This rearrangement joins TRBV3-1 (or the pseudogene TRBV3-2) to TRBJ2-7; 11 bases align to TRBD1. This CDR3 is 15 amino acids long. CDR1 and CDR2 (germline): LGHDT, YNNKEL (reference sequence). J lost 4 bases, V lost 3 bases, and 5 bases had no gene match. In nucleotides, the CDR3 is TGTGCCAGCAGCCACCGGACAGGGGGCGAATACGAGCAGTACTTC. It translates to CASSHRTGGEYEQYF.

J is TRBJ1-4 and V is TRBV10-3, with TRBD1 matching over 9 bases. J gave up 8 bases and V 10 bases, and 17 bases lay outside the gene matches. Germline V gene lookup returns CDR1 ENHRY and CDR2 SYGVKD. This CDR3 is 16 amino acids long. The CDR3: CATAPGQGVRSEKLFF. Here the CDR3 DNA reads TGTGCCACAGCACCGGGACAGGGTGTTCGAAGCGAAAAACTGTTTTTT.

Worth noting for this clone: Other DNA sequences in this sample translate to the same CDR3. The gene calls are TRBV3-1 (or the pseudogene TRBV3-2) and TRBJ1-1, with D hard to call. The CDR3 is 11 amino acids. Germline values: CDR1 LGHDT, CDR2 YNNKEL (reference sequence). V lost 1 base and J lost 8, with 5 bases in between. The CDR3 DNA follows: TGTGCCAGCAGCCAAGCCGGGGAAGCTTTCTTT. As protein: CASSQAGEAFF.

V is TRBV7-7 and J is TRBJ2-2; 8 bases agree with TRBD1. The CDR3 is 15 amino acids. J gave up 6 bases and V 1 base, and 4 bases lay outside the gene matches. CDR1 and CDR2 (germline): SSHAT, FNYEAQ (reference sequence). The CDR3 DNA reads as TGTGCCAGCAGCTTAGGGCAGGGGGCGCCCGGGGAGCTGTTTTTT. It is translated as CASSLGQGAPGELFF.

The chain couples TRBV27 to TRBJ1-6, with D unclear. This CDR3 spans 14 amino acids. Trimming cost V 5 bases and J 16 bases, with 21 bases left between them. CDR1 MNHEY and CDR2 SMNVEV come from the germline V gene (reference sequence). The CDR3 loop is CASSRASSTAALHF. In DNA, the CDR3 is TGTGCCAGCAGTCGAGCCTCCTCGACTGCCGCTCTCCACTTT.

The CDR3 region is CASSQGQGAYNEQFF. The CDR3 nucleotides read TGCGCCAGCAGCCAGGGACAGGGGGCCTACAATGAGCAGTTCTTC. The J gene is TRBJ2-1, the V gene TRBV5-1; 11 bases fit TRBD1. V was clipped by 4 bases and J by 2 bases; unmatched bases: 2. CDR3 length equals 15 residues. Looked up from germline, CDR1 is SGHRS and CDR2 is YFSETQ.

The chain recombines TRBV11-3 with TRBJ2-3; D is uncertain. The CDR3 has 13 amino acids. V shed 1 base and J shed 2 bases, with 4 bases lying between them. CDR1 is SGHNT and CDR2 is YENEEA in the germline V gene. The CDR3 nucleotides read TGTGCCAGCAGCTTAGTAGCCACAGATACGCAGTATTTT. This gives the protein CASSLVATDTQYF.

This chain joins TRBV21-1 and TRBJ1-6. TRBV21-1 is an annotated pseudogene. This CDR3 has 11 amino acids. The DNA of the CDR3 is TGTGCCAGCAGAGCCAATTCACCCCTCCACTTT. Translation: CASRANSPLHF.

This chain joins TRBV4-1 and TRBJ1-5; 7 bases agree with TRBD1. V was pared by 2 bases and J by 9 bases, with 7 bases of the junction left unmatched. The germline V gene has CDR1 MGHRA and CDR2 YSYEKL. This CDR3 region has 14 residues. The CDR3 protein is CASSQPTGRGPQHF. DNA for the CDR3: TGCGCCAGCAGCCAACCGACAGGGCGGGGGCCCCAGCATTTT.

The sample holds one count of this clone. The rearrangement joins TRBV5-1 to TRBJ2-2; D is uncertain. Germline V gene sequence: CDR1 SGHRS, CDR2 YFSETQ. V lost 0 bases, J lost 9 bases, and 9 bases lay in between. The CDR3 is made up of 13 amino acids. The CDR3 here is CASSLVGERELFF. CDR3 DNA: TGCGCCAGCAGCTTGGTAGGAGAGAGGGAGCTGTTTTTT. The variable domain in full, with the rest retrieved from reference TRBV5-1 and TRBJ2-2, is KAGVTQTPRYLIKTRGQQVTLSCSPISGHRSVSWYQQTPGQGLQFLFEYFSETQRNKGNFPGRFSGRQFSNSRSEMNVSTLELGDSALYLCASSLVGERELFFGEGSRLTVL.

V is TRBV19 and J is TRBJ1-1; TRBD1 might be the D (5 bases). The germline CDR1 and CDR2 sequences are LNHDA and SQIVND (reference sequence). V lost 6 bases and J 2 bases, leaving 10 bases between the germline ends. CDR3 length: 13 amino acids. The CDR3 bases are TGTGCCAGTAGGGAGCAGGGAAACACTGAAGCTTTCTTT. It yields the protein CASREQGNTEAFF.

As concerns this clone: Other DNA sequences from this sample encode an identical CDR3 as well. The chain joins TRBV7-9 to TRBJ1-3; D is unclear. V was cut by 1 base and J by 0 bases, with 4 bases left in between. Germline CDR1 SEHNR, CDR2 FQNEAQ (reference sequence). The CDR3 consists of 14 residues. This chain's CDR3 is CASSLGGSGNTIYF. CDR3 nucleotides: TGTGCCAGCAGCTTAGGCGGCTCTGGAAACACCATATATTTT. Complete variable domain (other parts from reference TRBV7-9 and TRBJ1-3): DTGVSQNPRHKITKRGQNVTFRCDPISEHNRLYWYRQTLGQGPEFLTYFQNEAQLEKSRLLSDRFSAERPKGSFSTLEIQRTEQGDSAMYLCASSLGGSGNTIYFGEGSWLTVV.

The chain uses TRBV19 and TRBJ1-1; possible D gene TRBD1, 5 bases. Germline values: CDR1 LNHDA, CDR2 SQIVND (reference sequence). The CDR3 is made up of 14 amino acids. The ends were cut back, 3 bases at V and 4 bases at J, with 12 bases in the middle. CDR3 residues: CASSIPGVSTEAFF. Here the CDR3 DNA reads TGTGCCAGTAGTATTCCGGGGGTGAGCACTGAAGCTTTCTTT.

V is TRBV25-1 and J is TRBJ2-1, with 7 positions matching TRBD1. The length of the CDR3 is 16 residues. V lost 6 bases to trimming and J lost 1 base; unmatched junction nucleotides: 9. Germline-derived CDR1 and CDR2 are MGHDK and SYGVNS. CDR3 sequence reads: CASREQGRASYNEQFF. The CDR3, as DNA: TGTGCCAGCAGGGAACAGGGGCGCGCGTCCTACAATGAGCAGTTCTTC.

This rearrangement joins TRBV9 to TRBJ2-5; 7 bases align to TRBD1. The CDR3 totals 15 residues. Germline V gene data show CDR1 as SGDLS and CDR2 as YYNGEE. V lost 1 base to trimming and J lost 0 bases; unmatched junction nucleotides: 3. CDR3 in DNA: TGTGCCAGCAGCGTACGCCAGGGGGACCAAGAGACCCAGTACTTC. Translating it yields CASSVRQGDQETQYF.